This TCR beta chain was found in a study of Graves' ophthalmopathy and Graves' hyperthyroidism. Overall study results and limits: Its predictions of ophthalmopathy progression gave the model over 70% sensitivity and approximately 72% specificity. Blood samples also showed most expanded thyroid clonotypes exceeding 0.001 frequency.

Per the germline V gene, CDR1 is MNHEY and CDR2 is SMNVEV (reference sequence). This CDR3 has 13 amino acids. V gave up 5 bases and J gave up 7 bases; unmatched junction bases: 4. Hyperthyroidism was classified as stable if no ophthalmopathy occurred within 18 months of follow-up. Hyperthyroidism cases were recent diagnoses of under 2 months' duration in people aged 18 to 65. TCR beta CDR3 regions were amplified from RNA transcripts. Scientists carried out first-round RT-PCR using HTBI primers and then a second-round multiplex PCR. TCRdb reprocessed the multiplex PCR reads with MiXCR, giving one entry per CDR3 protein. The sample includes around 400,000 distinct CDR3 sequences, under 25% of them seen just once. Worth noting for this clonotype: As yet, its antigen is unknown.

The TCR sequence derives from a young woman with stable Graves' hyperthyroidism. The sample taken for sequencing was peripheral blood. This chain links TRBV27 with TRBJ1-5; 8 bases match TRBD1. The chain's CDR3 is CASSTAGGQPQHF. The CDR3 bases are TGTGCCAGCAGTACCGCAGGGGGCCAGCCCCAGCATTTT.